Included here is one T cell receptor beta chain sequence, with context. This entry is derived from a study of control samples from healthy donors and cancer patients. Germline values: CDR1 GTSNPN, CDR2 SVGIG (reference sequence). The CDR3 extends over 13 amino acids. Trimming shortened V by 0 bases and J by 4 bases, and 9 bases separated the two germline ends. Produced via immunoSEQ multiplex PCR; TCRdb's table is partial and in-frame only. The sample contains over 150,000 clones, about 92% of which appear only once. The receptor comes from a man aged 25-40 years in good health. The V gene is TRBV30, the J gene TRBJ1-1, with D unresolved. The source material was blood. CDR3 sequence reads: CAWSVRVGTEAFF. The CDR3 DNA follows: TGTGCCTGGAGTGTACGGGTGGGCACTGAAGCTTTCTTT.